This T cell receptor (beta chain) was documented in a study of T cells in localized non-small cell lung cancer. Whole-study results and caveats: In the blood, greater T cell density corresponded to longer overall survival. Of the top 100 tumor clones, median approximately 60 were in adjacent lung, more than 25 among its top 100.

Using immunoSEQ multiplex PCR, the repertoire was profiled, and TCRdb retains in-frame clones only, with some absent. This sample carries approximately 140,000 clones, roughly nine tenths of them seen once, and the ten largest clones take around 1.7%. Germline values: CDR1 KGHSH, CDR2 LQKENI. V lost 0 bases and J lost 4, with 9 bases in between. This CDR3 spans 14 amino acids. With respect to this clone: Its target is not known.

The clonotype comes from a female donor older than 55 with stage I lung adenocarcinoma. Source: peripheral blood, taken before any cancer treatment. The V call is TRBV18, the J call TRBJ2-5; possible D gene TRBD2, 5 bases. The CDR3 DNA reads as TGTGCCAGCTCACCACCGGGGAGAGGAGAGACCCAGTACTTC. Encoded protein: CASSPPGRGETQYF.